This T cell receptor beta chain was sequenced for a study of T cells in Graves' hyperthyroidism and ophthalmopathy. Criteria for exclusion of patients were uncontrolled infection, other autoimmune disease, pregnancy or lactation. PBMCs came from more than 9 ml fresh peripheral blood. The germline CDR1 and CDR2 sequences are SGDLS and YYNGEE. The CDR3 runs to 15 residues. Trimming removed 2 bases from V and 5 bases from J, with 11 bases in between. Researchers took RNA transcripts and amplified the TCR beta CDR3 regions from them. RT-PCR in the first round (using the HTBI primer set) targeted the TCR CDR3. From the multiplex PCR reads, TCRdb called clonotypes with MiXCR, one entry per CDR3 protein. The sample lists about 400,000 distinct CDR3 sequences; roughly 15% were seen once. This clonotype was seen ten or more times. What it recognizes is unknown. Study conclusions and caveats: Within blood appeared most thyroid clonotypes that had expanded above 0.001. Through a model of 13 V-J features, ophthalmopathy was separated from stable hyperthyroidism.

Sequencing input: blood. The chain joins TRBV9 to TRBJ1-6; TRBD1 is a possible D gene (5 bases). This receptor was identified in a man between 18 and 35 years old with Graves' ophthalmopathy. The CDR3 bases are TGTGCCAGCAGCGTGGGGTCAGGGAATAATTCACCCCTCCACTTT. It translates to CASSVGSGNNSPLHF.